This T cell receptor (beta chain) emerged from a study of blood T cell repertoires in COVID-19 (dated by TCRdb to 2020 to 2021). Describing the broader study: Collaborator samples came from the United States, Italy and Spain and covered acute and convalescent phases of COVID-19. The material from the prospective study consisted of cDNA or gDNA derived from T cells, B-cell-depleted T cells, or PBMCs. The dataset comprised deeply sampled blood TCRbeta repertoires from subjects exposed to, actively infected with, or recovered from COVID-19. The repertoires were released in a freely available public database intended as a resource for research on the immune response to SARS-CoV-2. Samples came from the ongoing ImmuneRACE study (first 160 participants) plus 1,254 subjects from 6 global collaborators. Nearly every sample came with metadata listing a de-identified subject ID, COVID-19 status, age in years and sex. Where HLA class I and class II types were available, the types were taken from metadata supplied by the sample provider, not from assay-based typing. Broad study findings and their caveats: Clinical and demographic metadata were provided uncurated, with the amount varying by source and participant.

TCRbeta CDR3 regions were amplified from genomic DNA using the immunoSEQ Assay, a bias-controlled multiplex PCR. Per the original workflow: Nucleated cell counts per sample were estimated from amplification of reference gene primers within the assay. To quantify the absolute abundance of each unique TCRbeta CDR3 rearrangement, sequence reads were collapsed and filtered. For each sample, productive Simpson clonality was calculated as the square root of Simpson's diversity index over productive rearrangements. The source is immuneACCESS, and TCRdb retained only in-frame sequences with V and J called. Part of the clones is not carried over; for the studies checked, unresolved V genes explain less than half of this, and the remainder is unexplained. V and J calls and clone size are those listed in that table; D and trimming were worked out from the DNA. The sample table shows tens of thousands of clones, and roughly 83% are seen once. 10% to 13% of the sample lies in the top ten.

About this clone itself: The antigen it binds to is not known. Nothing much larger sits one base from this clone, and base qualities are not available.

At one collaborating source in Seattle, patients were enrolled during active infection and were followed longitudinally through the course of disease. The collaborating institutions used their own protocols to collect whole blood in K2EDTA tubes. For TCRbeta analysis, collaborators shipped samples in one of three forms: frozen whole blood, isolated PBMCs, or DNA extracted from either of those sample types. Measured from the cysteine to the phenylalanine, the CDR3 is 16 residues long. Just CDR3 DNA is preserved here, 48 bases in frame from base 1. Trimming accounts for 6 bases at V and 6 bases at J, while the number of junction bases matched to no gene is 14. The germline V gene (reference sequence) yields GTSNPN for CDR1 and SVGIG for CDR2.

Rearrangement joined TRBV30 to TRBJ2-1; 10 junctional bases match TRBD2. The clonotype originates from a man younger than 40 with COVID-19, enrolled during active disease. The source material was peripheral blood. The CDR3 reads as follows: CACPRTSGSLGNEQFF. The DNA is as follows: TGTGCCTGTCCTAGGACTAGCGGCTCTCTGGGCAATGAGCAGTTCTTC.